Described below is a single T cell receptor (beta chain) sequence and its context. The sample is drawn from a study of T cell clonotyping in hematopoietic cell transplantation. Clones were read by immunoSEQ multiplex PCR, and TCRdb kept only the in-frame ones, dropping some. The table records 30,000 or so clones, roughly 92% of them present only once. V was shortened by 4 bases and J by 1 base, with 14 bases between the two germline ends. The CDR3 length is 15 residues. In germline, CDR1 is SNHLY, CDR2 FYNNEI. This TCR was recovered from a female patient aged 50-60 years who had an allogeneic stem cell transplant from a related donor, so the T cells may come from the graft donor. Some clones in this sample may be carry-over from other donors' samples. The rearrangement links TRBV2 to TRBJ2-7; D possibly matches TRBD1 or TRBD2 (6 bases each). Sequenced material: PBMCs, taken 100 days after allogeneic stem cell transplant. This CDR3 reads CASSGRGLPSYEQYF. The DNA for the CDR3 is TGTGCCAGCAGTGGTCGGGGGCTCCCTTCCTACGAGCAGTACTTC.